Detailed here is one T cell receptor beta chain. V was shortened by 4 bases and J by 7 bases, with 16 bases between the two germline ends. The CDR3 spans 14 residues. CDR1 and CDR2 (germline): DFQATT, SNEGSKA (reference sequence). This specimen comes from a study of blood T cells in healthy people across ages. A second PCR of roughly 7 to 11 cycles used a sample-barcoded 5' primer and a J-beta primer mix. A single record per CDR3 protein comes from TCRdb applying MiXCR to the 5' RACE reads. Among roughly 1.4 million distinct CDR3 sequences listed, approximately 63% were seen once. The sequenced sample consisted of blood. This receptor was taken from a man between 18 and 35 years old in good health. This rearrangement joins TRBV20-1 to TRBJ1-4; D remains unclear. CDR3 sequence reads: CSAIGEGEGEKLFF. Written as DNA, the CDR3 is TGCAGTGCTATTGGTGAGGGAGAGGGTGAAAAACTGTTTTTT.